The rows below give T cell receptor beta chains drawn from one sample of a study of tumor-infiltrating lymphocytes in oesophageal squamous cell carcinoma. TCRdb re-derived calls from the PCR reads in MiXCR, one entry per CDR3 protein. The table has approximately 12,000 distinct CDR3 sequences, less than 65% seen once. Material for sequencing was normal esophageal tissue next to the tumor. The receptors derive from a male donor with esophageal squamous cell carcinoma. Each CDR3 is given with its conserved first and last residue. A D gene is named only where the DNA matches it firmly. Rows may omit the clone size; those that give it use once, few, many or a size class.

abundance,d_gene,v_gene,j_gene,CDR3aa,CDR3nt
once,TRBD1,TRBV7-8,TRBJ2-1,CASSLAHPRDRRNNEQFF,TGTGCCAGCAGCTTAGCACACCCTCGGGACAGGAGAAACAATGAGCAGTTCTTC
many,TRBD1,TRBV28,TRBJ2-7,CASLPGQGTGQYF,TGTGCCAGTCTCCCGGGACAGGGAACGGGGCAGTACTTC
few,TRBD1,TRBV7-6,TRBJ2-1,CASSFDRDNEQFF,TGTGCCAGCAGCTTCGACAGGGACAATGAGCAGTTCTTC
few,.,TRBV7-6,TRBJ2-2,CASSINTGELFF,TGTGCCAGCAGCATTAACACCGGGGAGCTGTTTTTT
few,TRBD2,TRBV7-2,TRBJ2-7,CASSFSGRAYEQYF,TGTGCCAGCAGCTTTTCCGGGAGGGCCTACGAGCAGTACTTC
.,.,TRBV7-8,TRBJ2-5,CASSLGLYGRQETQYF,TGTGCCAGCAGCTTAGGGTTATACGGGAGACAAGAGACCCAGTACTTC
.,TRBD2,TRBV4-2,TRBJ2-3,CASSQTAGGSTDTQYF,TGTGCCAGCAGCCAAACAGCGGGGGGGAGCACAGATACGCAGTATTTT
many,TRBD2,TRBV10-3,TRBJ2-5,CAISTRLAGGGETQYF,TGTGCCATCAGTACCCGACTAGCGGGAGGGGGGGAGACCCAGTACTTC
.,.,TRBV7-9,TRBJ1-2,CASSLGEWYGYTF,TGTGCCAGCAGCTTAGGGGAGTGGTATGGCTACACCTTC
few,.,TRBV5-1,TRBJ1-3,CASSLGPSDSGNTIYF,TGCGCCAGCAGCTTGGGACCCAGTGACTCTGGAAACACCATATATTTT
.,TRBD2,TRBV10-3,TRBJ2-7,CAISDSLAGTYEQYF,TGTGCCATCAGCGACTCTTTAGCGGGAACCTACGAGCAGTACTTC
.,TRBD1,TRBV6-2/TRBV6-3,TRBJ1-5,CASRDRGLSNQPQHF,TGTGCCAGCCGCGACAGGGGTTTAAGCAATCAGCCCCAGCATTTT
.,.,TRBV7-6,TRBJ2-1,CASTGSQSGEQFF,TGTGCCAGCACCGGGTCCCAATCCGGGGAGCAGTTCTTC
.,.,TRBV7-4,TRBJ1-4,CASSFGSAGGEKLFF,TGTGCCAGCAGCTTTGGGTCCGCGGGGGGTGAAAAACTGTTTTTT
once,.,TRBV7-2,TRBJ1-1,CASSHGRVNTEAFF,TGTGCCAGCAGCCATGGACGGGTCAACACTGAAGCTTTCTTT
.,.,TRBV20-1,TRBJ2-6,CSAPEGAGANVLTF,TGCAGTGCACCCGAGGGGGCTGGGGCCAACGTCCTGACTTTC
.,.,TRBV11-2,TRBJ2-1,CASSRVQRVNEQFF,TGTGCCAGCAGCCGAGTTCAACGGGTTAATGAGCAGTTCTTC
.,.,TRBV10-2,TRBJ2-3,CASSRDPADTQYF,TGCGCCAGCAGTAGGGACCCTGCGGATACGCAGTATTTT
.,.,TRBV7-3,TRBJ2-3,CASSLTSANTGELYF,TGTGCCAGCAGCTTAACTAGCGCGAACACCGGGGAGCTGTATTTT
.,.,TRBV6-6,TRBJ2-2,CASSLVVVGPVVTGELFF,TGTGCCAGCAGTTTAGTTGTGGTGGGACCGGTAGTAACCGGGGAGCTGTTTTTT
few,.,TRBV7-6,TRBJ2-5,CASSLAVGGQETQYF,TGTGCTAGCAGCTTAGCAGTCGGGGGGCAGGAGACCCAGTACTTC
many,TRBD2,TRBV9,TRBJ2-1,CASSAGGSSYNEQFF,TGTGCCAGCAGCGCCGGGGGGAGCTCCTACAATGAGCAGTTCTTC
few,.,TRBV7-2,TRBJ2-3,CASSLGGQDTQYF,TGTGCCAGCAGCTTAGGTGGGCAAGATACGCAGTATTTT
.,.,TRBV7-2,TRBJ2-7,CASSQVWSSRYNEQYF,TGTGCCAGCAGCCAGGTTTGGAGCTCACGGTACAATGAGCAGTACTTC
medium-sized,.,TRBV2,TRBJ1-4,CASSEGGGVYEKLFF,TGTGCCAGCAGTGAAGGAGGCGGCGTATATGAAAAACTGTTTTTT
.,TRBD2,TRBV5-4,TRBJ2-3,CASSPAGGRTDTQYF,TGTGCCAGCAGCCCAGCGGGAGGGAGGACAGATACGCAGTATTTT
.,.,TRBV5-3,TRBJ1-2,CASSLAGRGYTF,TGTGCCAGCAGCTTAGCTGGTCGGGGCTACACCTTC
.,.,TRBV7-6,TRBJ2-1,CASSLVGTYDNEQFF,TGTGCCAGCAGCTTAGTCGGGACTTACGACAATGAGCAGTTCTTC
few,TRBD1,TRBV5-5,TRBJ1-2,CASSWEGTVYGYTF,TGTGCCAGCAGCTGGGAGGGGACAGTCTATGGCTACACCTTC
.,.,TRBV7-9,TRBJ2-1,CASSLVKGSYNEQFF,TGTGCCAGCAGCTTGGTAAAGGGCTCCTACAATGAGCAGTTCTTC
.,TRBD2,TRBV7-2,TRBJ2-5,CASTISREEKTQYF,TGTGCCAGCACCATTTCCCGGGAGGAAAAGACCCAGTACTTC
many,.,TRBV5-1,TRBJ2-1,CASSLELAYNEQFF,TGCGCCAGCAGCTTGGAACTAGCCTACAATGAGCAGTTCTTC
many,.,TRBV5-5,TRBJ2-3,CASSFGGSGRADTQYF,TGTGCCAGCAGCTTTGGAGGTTCCGGGAGAGCAGATACGCAGTATTTT
few,.,TRBV7-9,TRBJ2-4,CAGEGDNSPLHF,TGTGCAGGGGAAGGGGATAATTCACCCCTCCACTTC
once,.,TRBV7-2,TRBJ1-1,CASSLAGRGTEAFF,TGTGCCAGCAGCTTAGCGGGCAGGGGAACTGAAGCTTTCTTT
.,TRBD1,TRBV7-2,TRBJ2-5,CASKPGGRETQYF,TGTGCCAGCAAGCCAGGGGGCAGGGAGACCCAGTACTTC
.,.,TRBV11-2,TRBJ1-1,CASSLVLRGEAFF,TGTGCCAGCAGCTTAGTTTTGAGGGGGGAAGCTTTCTTT
.,TRBD1,TRBV7-7,TRBJ2-6,CASSPQGAGANVLTF,TGTGCTAGCAGCCCTCAGGGGGCTGGGGCCAACGTCCTGACTTTC
.,TRBD1,TRBV7-3,TRBJ2-7,CASSLGQGGSYEQYF,TGTGCCAGCAGCTTGGGACAGGGGGGATCCTACGAGCAGTACTTC
many,TRBD1,TRBV18,TRBJ2-1,CASSPRDRGRSSYNEQFF,TGTGCCAGCTCACCACGGGACAGGGGGCGAAGCTCCTACAATGAGCAGTTCTTC
.,TRBD2,TRBV7-2,TRBJ2-5,CASSSSGRGETQYF,TGTGCCAGCAGCTCGAGCGGGAGAGGTGAGACCCAGTACTTC
.,.,TRBV6-1,TRBJ1-2,CASGHGGGDGYTF,TGTGCCAGCGGCCACGGCGGGGGGGATGGCTACACCTTC
medium-sized,.,TRBV6-1,TRBJ2-1,CASSLGGLTYNEQFF,TGTGCCAGCAGTCTGGGGGGATTGACCTACAATGAGCAGTTCTTC
.,.,TRBV5-5,TRBJ2-7,CASSYGQGGYYEQYF,TGTGCCAGCAGCTACGGCCAGGGCGGATACTACGAGCAGTACTTC
.,.,TRBV7-3,TRBJ2-1,CASSPGNEQFF,TGTGCCAGCAGCCCCGGGAATGAGCAGTTCTTC
.,TRBD2,TRBV12-3/TRBV12-4,TRBJ2-5,CASTRWREGVNEQYF,TGTGCCAGCACCCGATGGCGGGAGGGGGTCAATGAGCAGTACTTC
many,.,TRBV7-9,TRBJ2-5,CASSFGGKETQYF,TGTGCCAGCAGCTTCGGAGGTAAAGAGACCCAGTACTTC
.,.,TRBV6-1,TRBJ1-6,CASSNYNSPLHF,TGTGCCAGCAGCAACTATAATTCACCCCTCCACTTT
once,.,TRBV10-1,TRBJ1-1,CASSEQGNTEAFF,TGCGCCAGCAGTGAACAAGGGAACACTGAAGCTTTCTTT
.,.,TRBV7-6,TRBJ2-1,CASSFQSYNEQFF,TGTGCCAGCAGCTTTCAGTCGTACAATGAGCAGTTCTTC
.,TRBD1,TRBV11-1,TRBJ2-3,CASSLGQVDTQYF,TGTGCCAGCAGCCTCGGACAGGTAGATACGCAGTATTTT
medium-sized,TRBD2,TRBV7-2,TRBJ2-7,CASTLAAGANEQYF,TGTGCCAGCACCTTAGCGGCGGGAGCGAACGAGCAGTACTTC
few,.,TRBV6-6,TRBJ1-5,CASSPYPWDSNQPQHF,TGTGCCAGCAGCCCCTACCCTTGGGATAGCAATCAGCCCCAGCATTTT